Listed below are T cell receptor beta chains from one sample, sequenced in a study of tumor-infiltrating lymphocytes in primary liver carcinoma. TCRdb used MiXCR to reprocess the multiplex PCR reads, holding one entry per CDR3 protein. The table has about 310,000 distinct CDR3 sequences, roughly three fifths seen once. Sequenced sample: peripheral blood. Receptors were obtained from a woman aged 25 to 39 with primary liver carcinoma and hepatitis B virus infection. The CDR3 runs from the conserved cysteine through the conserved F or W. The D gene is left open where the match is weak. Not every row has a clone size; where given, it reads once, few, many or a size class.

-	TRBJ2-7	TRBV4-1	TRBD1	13	CSSSHGTGSEQYF	TGCTCCAGCAGTCACGGGACAGGGTCAGAGCAGTACTTC
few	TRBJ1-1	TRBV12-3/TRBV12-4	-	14	CASSPYRGRTEAFF	TGTGCCAGCAGCCCCTACCGGGGGCGGACTGAAGCTTTCTTT
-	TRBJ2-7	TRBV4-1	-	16	CASSQDPTAGSLEQYF	TGCGCCAGCAGCCAAGATCCGACGGCAGGGTCGTTGGAGCAGTACTTC
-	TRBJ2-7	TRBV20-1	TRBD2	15	CSAGGLAGILDEQYF	TGCAGTGCTGGGGGACTAGCGGGAATATTAGACGAGCAGTACTTC
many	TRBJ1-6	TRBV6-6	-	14	CASSNPGPNSPLHF	TGTGCCAGCAGTAACCCCGGGCCGAATTCACCCCTCCACTTT
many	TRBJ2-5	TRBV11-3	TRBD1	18	CASSLRDGTGGARETQYF	TGTGCCAGCAGCTTAAGGGATGGGACAGGGGGCGCGAGGGAGACCCAGTACTTC
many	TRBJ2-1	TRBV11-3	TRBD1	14	CASSLRDRGGEQFF	TGTGCCAGCAGCTTACGCGACAGGGGCGGTGAGCAGTTCTTC
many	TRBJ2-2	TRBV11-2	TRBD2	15	CASSYTSGNTGELFF	TGTGCCAGCAGCTATACTAGCGGGAACACCGGGGAGCTGTTTTTT
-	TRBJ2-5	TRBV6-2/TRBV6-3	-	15	CASSRHPGHQETQYF	TGTGCCAGCTCAAGACACCCTGGACACCAAGAGACCCAGTACTTC
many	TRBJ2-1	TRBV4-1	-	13	CASSQYTGNEQFF	TGCGCCAGCAGCCAATACACAGGGAATGAGCAGTTCTTC
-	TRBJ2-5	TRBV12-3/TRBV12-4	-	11	CASSSSVTQYF	TGTGCCAGCAGTTCCTCAGTGACCCAGTACTTC
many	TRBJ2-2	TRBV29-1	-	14	CSVLEFLVTGELFF	TGCAGCGTTTTGGAATTTCTGGTCACCGGGGAGCTGTTTTTT
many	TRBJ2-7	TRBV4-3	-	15	CASSQDMAATYEQYF	TGCGCCAGCAGCCAAGATATGGCTGCCACCTACGAGCAGTACTTC
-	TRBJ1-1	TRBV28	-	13	CASKYPGETEAFF	TGTGCCAGCAAATACCCCGGGGAGACTGAAGCTTTCTTT
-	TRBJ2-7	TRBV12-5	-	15	CASGQTLALYYEQYF	TGTGCTAGTGGCCAGACTCTAGCGCTTTACTACGAGCAGTACTTC
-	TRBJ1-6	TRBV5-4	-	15	CASSKEGIQNSPLHF	TGTGCCAGCAGTAAGGAGGGAATCCAAAATTCACCCCTCCACTTT
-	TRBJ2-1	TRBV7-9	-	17	CASSLQGGAALGNEQFF	TGTGCCAGCAGCTTACAGGGGGGGGCAGCCCTTGGGAATGAGCAGTTCTTC
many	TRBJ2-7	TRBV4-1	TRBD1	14	CASRRPGQGYEQYF	TGCGCCAGCAGAAGGCCGGGACAGGGCTACGAGCAGTACTTC
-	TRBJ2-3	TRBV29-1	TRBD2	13	CSVAGLATGTQYF	TGCAGCGTCGCCGGACTAGCCACGGGTACGCAGTATTTT
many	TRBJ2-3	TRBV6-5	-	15	CASSPLRARTDTQYF	TGTGCCAGCAGTCCCCTCCGCGCCCGCACAGATACGCAGTATTTT
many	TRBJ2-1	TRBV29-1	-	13	CSVERPAYNEQFF	TGCAGCGTTGAAAGACCAGCCTACAATGAGCAGTTCTTC
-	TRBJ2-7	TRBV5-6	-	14	CASSLGGPSYEQYF	TGTGCCAGCAGCTTGGGAGGCCCCTCCTACGAGCAGTACTTC
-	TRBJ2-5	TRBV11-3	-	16	CTSSFSRGRSGETQYF	TGTACCAGCAGCTTTAGCCGGGGCCGATCTGGGGAGACCCAGTACTTC
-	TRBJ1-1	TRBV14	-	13	CASSKGMNTEAFF	TGTGCCAGCAGCAAAGGTATGAACACTGAAGCTTTCTTT
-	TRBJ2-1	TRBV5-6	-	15	CASSLEPSSYNEQFF	TGTGCCAGCAGCTTGGAACCATCGTCCTACAATGAGCAGTTCTTC
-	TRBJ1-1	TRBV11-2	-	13	CANSPTMNTEPFF	TGTGCCAACAGTCCGACGATGAACACTGAACCTTTCTTT
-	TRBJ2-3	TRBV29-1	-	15	CSVGAGLSNTDTQYF	TGCAGCGTTGGGGCGGGCCTGTCTAACACAGATACGCAGTATTTC
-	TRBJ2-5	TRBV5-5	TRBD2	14	CASSFFTSAETQYF	TGTGCCAGCAGCTTCTTTACTAGCGCGGAGACCCAGTACTTC
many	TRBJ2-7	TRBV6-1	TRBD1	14	CASRVTGSITEQYF	TGTGCCAGCAGGGTGACAGGGTCCATTACCGAGCAGTACTTC